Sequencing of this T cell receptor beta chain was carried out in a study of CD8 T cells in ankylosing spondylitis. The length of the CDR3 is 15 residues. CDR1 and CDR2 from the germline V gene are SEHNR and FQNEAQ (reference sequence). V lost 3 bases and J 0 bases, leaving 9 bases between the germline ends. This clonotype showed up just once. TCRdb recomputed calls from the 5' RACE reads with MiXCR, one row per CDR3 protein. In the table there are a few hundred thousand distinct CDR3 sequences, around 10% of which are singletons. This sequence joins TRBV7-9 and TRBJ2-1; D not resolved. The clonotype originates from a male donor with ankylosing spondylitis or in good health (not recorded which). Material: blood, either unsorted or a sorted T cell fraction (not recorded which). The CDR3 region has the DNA TGTGCCAGCAGCTTCGGGTTAAGCTCCTACAATGAGCAGTTCTTC. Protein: CASSFGLSSYNEQFF.